This TCR beta chain comes out of a study of CD8 T cells in Susac syndrome. Sequencing of TCR beta, carried out with a high-throughput approach, was applied to CD8+ and CD4+ T cells from the blood. Random-hexamer reverse transcription was applied to about 0.45 to 1 ug RNA. An immunoSEQ multiplex PCR generated amplified TCR beta CDR3 products spanning 54 Vbeta and 13 Jbeta. Using its own MiXCR run on the immunoSEQ multiplex PCR reads, TCRdb lists one record per CDR3 protein. This sample has fewer than 150,000 distinct CDR3 sequences, with 94% found just once. Germline CDR1 reads DFQATT; CDR2 reads SNEGSKA (reference sequence). The CDR3 covers 12 residues. V was clipped by 3 bases and J by 0 bases, with 6 bases between them.

The chain joins TRBV20-1 to TRBJ2-7; D gene uncertain. The source of this sequence is a human donor in good health. The sequenced sample was CD8+ T cells from PBMCs. In nucleotides, the CDR3 is TGCAGTGCTAGTTTGGTCTCCTACGAGCAGTACTTC. Its translation is CSASLVSYEQYF.